This T cell receptor beta chain emerged from a study of human T cells and chemical hapten exposure. The wider study: Sensitization involved placing 2% DPC onto a 2 cm by 2 cm region of upper inner arm skin.

The time point here: patch test 1, 2 weeks after DPC sensitization. Treatment defined: therapeutic diphenylcyclopropenone sensitization with weekly scalp DPC. Patients had alopecia, were aged 18 to 70, and were not pregnant. Unfractionated whole blood yielded total RNA. The CDR3 totals 13 residues. Germline V gene lookup returns CDR1 SGHAT and CDR2 FQNNGV. This clonotype was observed at least ten times. Its cognate antigen is unknown. A junction boundary mismatches the germline segment, possibly from a read error. Each CDR3 protein gets one entry after TCRdb re-called the RACE reads with MiXCR. This table holds 150,000 to 200,000 distinct CDR3 sequences, about 15% found once. General study results and limits: Expanded TCR sets contained significantly more large CDR3 similarity clusters than controls.

The origin of this receptor is a young woman with alopecia areata. Some clones in this sample may be carry-over from other donors' samples. Sequencing was performed on whole blood, taken in connection with sensitization to the hapten diphenylcyclopropenone (DPC). The chain uses TRBV11-2 and TRBJ2-7; 8 bases are a match to TRBD2. The CDR3 spells CASSLTTGTRPVF. DNA of the CDR3: TGTGCCAGCAGCCTAACGACCGGGACTAGACCTGTCTTC.